The clone carrying this T cell receptor beta chain was seen only a few times. Its antigen is as yet unknown. The record originates from a study of cytomegalovirus exposure and HLA in healthy donors. Study details: Unique TCRs from HLA-typed donors, 75 million to 100 million of them, were held in an early data release.

V shed 4 bases and J shed 2 bases, with 22 bases lying between them. This CDR3 region has 17 residues. CDR1 and CDR2 (germline): SGHRS, YFSETQ. Primers included in the PCR were 60 Vbeta and 13 Jbeta primers. Sequencing used immunoSEQ multiplex PCR; TCRdb keeps in-frame clones, though not all of them. This table holds 96,000 or so clones, about four fifths found once. Study-wide points: In a later analysis, TCR beta V- and J-gene trimming was associated with a missense DCLRE1C variant. A later examination showed that TCR association rates differed by HLA locus, with DRB1 most and HLA-C fewest. TRBV6-2, TRBV6-3 and some other V segments were excluded as indistinguishable.

V and J are TRBV5-1 and TRBJ2-7; tentative D call: TRBD1 (5 bases). The origin of this receptor is a woman aged 70-85 years in good health and CMV-seropositive. The sequenced material came from PBMCs. CDR3: CASSPPGGAGRTYEQYF. CDR3 bases: TGCGCCAGCAGCCCACCAGGTGGGGCAGGGCGGACCTACGAGCAGTACTTC.